Listed below are T cell receptor beta chains from one sample, sequenced in a study of cytomegalovirus exposure and HLA in healthy donors. Profiling relied on immunoSEQ multiplex PCR, and the TCRdb table lists in-frame clones only, not all of them. This sample has 95,000 to 130,000 clones; approximately 81% occur once, and the top ten carry 3% to 5%. Sequencing input: PBMCs. The receptor source for this set is a woman aged 25 to 39 in good health and CMV-seronegative. The CDR3 runs from the conserved cysteine through the conserved F or W. Fields, in order: clone size, V gene, J gene, D gene, CDR3 DNA, CDR3 protein. D genes are given only for firm matches. Not every row has a clone size; where given, it reads once, few, many or a size class.

>.|TRBV15|TRBJ2-5|.
TGTGCCACCAGCAGAGATAGTTGGGAGGCGGAGACCCAGTACTTC
CATSRDSWEAETQYF
>.|TRBV7-9|TRBJ2-1|TRBD2
TGTGCCAGCAGCTTAGGAAATCCGGGACTAGCGGGAGTTAATGAGCAGTTCTTC
CASSLGNPGLAGVNEQFF
>.|TRBV7-2|TRBJ1-2|TRBD1
TGTGCCAGCAGCTTAACGACAGGGGGCGCGAGCTATGGCTACACCTTC
CASSLTTGGASYGYTF
>.|TRBV7-8|TRBJ2-7|TRBD1
TGTGCCAGCAGAACCCAGGGGGCAGGTCACGAGCAGTACTTC
CASRTQGAGHEQYF
>.|TRBV9|TRBJ2-2|TRBD1
TGTGCCAGCAGCGTCGGTGGGACAGGGTATACCGGGGAGCTGTTTTTT
CASSVGGTGYTGELFF
>.|TRBV23-1|TRBJ1-2|.
TGCGCCAGCAGTCCCGCCGGCTATGGCTACACCTTC
CASSPAGYGYTF
>.|TRBV9|TRBJ2-1|.
TGTGCCAGCAGCGTAGACCCGGGAGACTCCTACAATGAGCAGTTCTTC
CASSVDPGDSYNEQFF
>.|TRBV6-1|TRBJ2-7|TRBD2
TGTGCCAGCAGTGAAGAAGTAGCTCTAGCGGGTGCCTACGAGCAGTACTTC
CASSEEVALAGAYEQYF
>once|TRBV29-1|TRBJ1-1|.
TGCAGCGTAGAGGGAGAGTGGACTGAAGCTTTCTTT
CSVEGEWTEAFF
>.|TRBV6-4|TRBJ2-1|.
TGTGCCAGCAGTGATACCCCTTTAGGGTTTAGCGAGAGGAATGAGCAGTTCTTC
CASSDTPLGFSERNEQFF
>.|TRBV28|TRBJ2-7|.
TGTGCCAGCAGGGACCCGGGGACACTAAGCTCCTACGAGCAGTACTTC
CASRDPGTLSSYEQYF
>.|TRBV5-4|TRBJ2-7|TRBD1
TGTGCCAGCAGCACGGACAGGGCGAGCGAGCAGTACTTC
CASSTDRASEQYF
>.|TRBV28|TRBJ1-5|TRBD1
TGTGCCAGCAGTTTAATGGCAGGGGGTAGCAATCAGCCCCAGCATTTT
CASSLMAGGSNQPQHF
>.|TRBV6-5|TRBJ1-2|TRBD1
TGTGCCAGCAGCCCCGGGACAGACTATGGCTACACCTTC
CASSPGTDYGYTF
>.|TRBV5-5|TRBJ2-7|TRBD1
TGTGCCAGCGCTAGACAGGGTTCCTACGAGCAGTACTTC
CASARQGSYEQYF
>.|TRBV19|TRBJ1-5|.
TGTGCAAGTAGCCTAATGGAGGGGACCTATCAGCCCCAGCATTTT
CASSLMEGTYQPQHF
>.|TRBV5-1|TRBJ2-1|TRBD1
TGCGCCAGCAGCGAACAGGGGGCGCTGAACGATGAGCAGTTCTTC
CASSEQGALNDEQFF
>.|TRBV30|TRBJ2-3|.
TGTGCCTGGAGTGCACCAGGGGCAGATACGCAGTATTTT
CAWSAPGADTQYF
>.|TRBV7-2|TRBJ2-7|TRBD2
TGTGCCAGCAGCTTATGGGCTAGCGGGGCCTACGAGCAGTACTTC
CASSLWASGAYEQYF
>.|TRBV25-1|TRBJ1-3|TRBD1
TGTGCCAGCAGTGGGGGGACAGATAACTCTGGAAACACCATATATTTT
CASSGGTDNSGNTIYF
>.|TRBV5-1|TRBJ2-7|.
TGCGCCAGCAGCTTTAGTGGAACGGACAGACCTTACGAGCAGTACTTC
CASSFSGTDRPYEQYF
>once|TRBV29-1|TRBJ2-7|TRBD1
TGCAGCGTCCGACAGGGGGTTTCCTACGAGCAGTACTTC
CSVRQGVSYEQYF
>.|TRBV5-6|TRBJ2-7|.
TGTGCCAGCAGCTTGCGTCGGGGCGAGCAGTACTTC
CASSLRRGEQYF
>.|TRBV7-9|TRBJ1-1|TRBD1
TGTGCCAGCAGCACAGGGGGTCAGGCCCGTGAAGCTTTCTTT
CASSTGGQAREAFF
>once|TRBV27|TRBJ1-4|.
TGTGCCTCTTGGTATAAGGGAGGTGAAAAACTGTTTTTT
CASWYKGGEKLFF
>few|TRBV18|TRBJ2-1|TRBD2
TGTGCCAGCTCACCCCCAGCGGGAGCGGGCAATGAGCAGTTCTTC
CASSPPAGAGNEQFF
>.|TRBV19|TRBJ2-7|.
TGTGCCAGTCGCCCTACAGGGCCATTGGACGAGCAGTACTTC
CASRPTGPLDEQYF
>.|TRBV2|TRBJ2-2|TRBD1
TGTGCCAGCAGTGGGACAGGGGGCGGCACCGGGGAGCTGTTTTTT
CASSGTGGGTGELFF
>.|TRBV10-2|TRBJ2-2|TRBD1
TGCGCCAGCAGACAGGGGGAAACCGGGGAGCTGTTTTTT
CASRQGETGELFF
>few|TRBV11-3|TRBJ1-3|.
TGTGCCAGCAGTCGTAACTCTGGAAACACCATATATTTT
CASSRNSGNTIYF
>.|TRBV5-1|TRBJ2-1|TRBD2
TGCGCCAGCAGCTTGGTCGTGACTAGCGGACCCGGCGAGCAGTTCTTC
CASSLVVTSGPGEQFF
>.|TRBV27|TRBJ2-7|.
TGTGCCAGCAGTCTGGACATCGTCGGGTACGAGCAGTACTTC
CASSLDIVGYEQYF
>.|TRBV19|TRBJ2-1|.
TGTGCCAGTGTGGCTAGCCGTGGAGATGAGCAGTTCTTC
CASVASRGDEQFF
>.|TRBV5-1|TRBJ2-7|.
TGCGCCAGCAGCTTAGAGGGTGCGCGGGCAGGGGCCTACGAGCAGTACTTC
CASSLEGARAGAYEQYF
>.|TRBV28|TRBJ2-7|TRBD1
TGTGCCAGCAGTTTACAGGGGGTGGGATCCTACGAGCAGTACTTC
CASSLQGVGSYEQYF
>.|TRBV6-6|TRBJ2-2|TRBD2
TGTGCCAGCAGGGTCGGGACTAGCGGCACCGGGGAGCTGTTTTTT
CASRVGTSGTGELFF
>.|TRBV6-1|TRBJ2-7|.
TGTGCCAGCAGTGAAGGGGTAGCGGCCTACGAGCAGTACTTC
CASSEGVAAYEQYF
>once|TRBV6-5|TRBJ2-7|TRBD2
TGTGCCAGCAGTTATAAAGCGGGAGGGTCCTACGAGCAGTACTTC
CASSYKAGGSYEQYF
>.|TRBV19|TRBJ2-1|TRBD2
TGTGCCAGTAGTATACTAGCGGGAGGAGGAGAGCAGTTCTTC
CASSILAGGGEQFF
>.|TRBV27|TRBJ2-7|TRBD2
TGTGCCAGCAGCCCTCTAGCGGATACCTACGAGCAGTACTTC
CASSPLADTYEQYF
>.|TRBV11-2|TRBJ2-1|TRBD2
TGTGCCAGCAGCTTCGGGACTAGCGGATCCTACAATGAGCAGTTCTTC
CASSFGTSGSYNEQFF
>.|TRBV12-5|TRBJ2-7|TRBD1
TGTGCTAGTGGTTTCACTCGGACAGGGCCGAACGAGCACGGGCAGTACTTC
CASGFTRTGPNEHGQYF
>.|TRBV18|TRBJ2-7|.
TGTGCCAGCTCACCTCTGGCAGCAGGCTCCTACGAGCAGTACTTC
CASSPLAAGSYEQYF
>.|TRBV7-2|TRBJ2-7|TRBD1
TGTGCTAGCAGCTATAGGTGGGGACAGGGCTACGAGCAGTACTTC
CASSYRWGQGYEQYF
>few|TRBV5-6|TRBJ2-7|TRBD1
TGTGCCAGCAGCACCTTGGACAGGTTCCACGAGCAGTACTTC
CASSTLDRFHEQYF
>.|TRBV7-2|TRBJ1-1|.
TGTGCCAGCAGCCCGGGGATTCAGAACACTGAAGCTTTCTTT
CASSPGIQNTEAFF